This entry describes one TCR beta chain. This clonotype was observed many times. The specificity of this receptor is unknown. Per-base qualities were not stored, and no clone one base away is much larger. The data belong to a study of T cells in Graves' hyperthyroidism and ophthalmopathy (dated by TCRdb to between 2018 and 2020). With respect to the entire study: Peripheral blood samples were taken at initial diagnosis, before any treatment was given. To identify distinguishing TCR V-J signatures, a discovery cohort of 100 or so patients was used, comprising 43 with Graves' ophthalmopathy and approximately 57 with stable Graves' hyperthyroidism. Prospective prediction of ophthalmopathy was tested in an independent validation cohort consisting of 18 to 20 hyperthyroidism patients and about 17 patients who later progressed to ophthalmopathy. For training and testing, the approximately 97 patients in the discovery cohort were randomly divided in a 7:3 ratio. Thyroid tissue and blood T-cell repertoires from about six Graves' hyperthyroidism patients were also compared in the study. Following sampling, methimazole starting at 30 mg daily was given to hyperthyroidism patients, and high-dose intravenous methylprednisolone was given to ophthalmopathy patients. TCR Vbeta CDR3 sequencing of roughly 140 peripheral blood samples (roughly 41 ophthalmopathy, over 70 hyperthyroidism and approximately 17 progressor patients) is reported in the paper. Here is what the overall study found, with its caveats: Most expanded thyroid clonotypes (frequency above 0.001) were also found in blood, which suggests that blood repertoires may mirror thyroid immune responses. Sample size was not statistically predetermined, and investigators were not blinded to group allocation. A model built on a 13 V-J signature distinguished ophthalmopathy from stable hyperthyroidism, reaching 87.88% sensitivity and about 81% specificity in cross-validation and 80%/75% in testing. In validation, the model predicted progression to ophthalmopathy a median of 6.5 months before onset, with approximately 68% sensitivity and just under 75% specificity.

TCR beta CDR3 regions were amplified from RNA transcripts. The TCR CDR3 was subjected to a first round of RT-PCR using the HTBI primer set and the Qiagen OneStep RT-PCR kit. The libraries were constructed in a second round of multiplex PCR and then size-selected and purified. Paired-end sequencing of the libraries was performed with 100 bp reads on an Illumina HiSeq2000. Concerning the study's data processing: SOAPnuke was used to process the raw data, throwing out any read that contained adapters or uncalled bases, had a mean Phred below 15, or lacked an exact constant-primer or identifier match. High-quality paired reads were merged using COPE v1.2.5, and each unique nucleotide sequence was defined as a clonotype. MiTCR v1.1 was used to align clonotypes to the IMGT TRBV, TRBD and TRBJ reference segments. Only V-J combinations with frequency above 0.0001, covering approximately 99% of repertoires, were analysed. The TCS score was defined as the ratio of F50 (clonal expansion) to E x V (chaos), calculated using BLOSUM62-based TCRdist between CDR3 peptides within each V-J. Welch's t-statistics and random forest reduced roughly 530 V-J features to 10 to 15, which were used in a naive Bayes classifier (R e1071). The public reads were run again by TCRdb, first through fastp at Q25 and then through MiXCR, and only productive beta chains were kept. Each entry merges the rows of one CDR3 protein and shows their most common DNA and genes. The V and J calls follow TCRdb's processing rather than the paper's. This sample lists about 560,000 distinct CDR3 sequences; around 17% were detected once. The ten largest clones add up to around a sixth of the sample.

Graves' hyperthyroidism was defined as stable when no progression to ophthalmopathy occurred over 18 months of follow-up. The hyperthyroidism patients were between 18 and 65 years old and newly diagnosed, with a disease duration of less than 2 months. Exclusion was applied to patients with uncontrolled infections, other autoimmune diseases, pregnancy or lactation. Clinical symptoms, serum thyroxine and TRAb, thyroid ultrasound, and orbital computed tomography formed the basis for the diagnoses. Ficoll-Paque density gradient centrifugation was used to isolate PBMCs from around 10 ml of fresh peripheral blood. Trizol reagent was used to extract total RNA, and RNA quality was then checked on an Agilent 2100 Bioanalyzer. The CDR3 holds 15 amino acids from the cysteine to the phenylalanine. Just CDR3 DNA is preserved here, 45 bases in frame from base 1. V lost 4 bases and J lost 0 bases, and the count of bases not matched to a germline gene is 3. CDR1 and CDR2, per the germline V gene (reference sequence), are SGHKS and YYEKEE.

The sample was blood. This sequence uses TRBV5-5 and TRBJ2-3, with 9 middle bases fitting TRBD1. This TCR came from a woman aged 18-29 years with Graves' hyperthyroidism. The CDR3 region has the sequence CASSRGQGSTDTQYF. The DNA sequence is TGTGCCAGCAGCCGAGGACAGGGGAGCACAGATACGCAGTATTTT.